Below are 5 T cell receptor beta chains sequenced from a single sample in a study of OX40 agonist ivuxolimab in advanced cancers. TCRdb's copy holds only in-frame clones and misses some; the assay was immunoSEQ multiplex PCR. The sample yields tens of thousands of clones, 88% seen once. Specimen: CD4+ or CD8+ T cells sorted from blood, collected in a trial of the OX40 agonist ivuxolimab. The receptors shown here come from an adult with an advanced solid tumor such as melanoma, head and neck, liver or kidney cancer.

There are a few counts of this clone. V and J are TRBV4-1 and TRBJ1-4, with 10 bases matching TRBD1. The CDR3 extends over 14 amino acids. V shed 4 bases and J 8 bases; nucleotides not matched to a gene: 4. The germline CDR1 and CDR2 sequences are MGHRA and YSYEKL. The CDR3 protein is CASSPGQGREKLFF. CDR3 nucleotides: TGCGCCAGCAGCCCGGGACAGGGGAGGGAAAAACTGTTTTTT.

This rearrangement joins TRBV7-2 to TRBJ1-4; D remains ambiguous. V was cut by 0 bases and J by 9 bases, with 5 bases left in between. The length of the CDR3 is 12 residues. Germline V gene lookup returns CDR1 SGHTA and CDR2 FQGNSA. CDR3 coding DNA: TGTGCCAGCAGCTTAGCGACCCAAAAACTGTTTTTT. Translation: CASSLATQKLFF. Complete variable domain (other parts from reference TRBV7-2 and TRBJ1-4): GAGVSQSPSNKVTEKGKDVELRCDPISGHTALYWYRQSLGQGLEFLIYFQGNSAPDKSGLPSDRFSAERTGGSVSTLTIQRTQQEDSAVYLCASSLATQKLFFGSGTQLSVL.

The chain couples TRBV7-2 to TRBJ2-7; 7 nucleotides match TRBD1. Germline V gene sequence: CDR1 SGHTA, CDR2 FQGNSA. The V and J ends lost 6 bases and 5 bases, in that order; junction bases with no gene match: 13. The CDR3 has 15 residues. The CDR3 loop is CASRPSAGGGDEQYF. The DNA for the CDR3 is TGTGCCAGCAGACCCTCCGCAGGGGGTGGAGACGAGCAGTACTTC.

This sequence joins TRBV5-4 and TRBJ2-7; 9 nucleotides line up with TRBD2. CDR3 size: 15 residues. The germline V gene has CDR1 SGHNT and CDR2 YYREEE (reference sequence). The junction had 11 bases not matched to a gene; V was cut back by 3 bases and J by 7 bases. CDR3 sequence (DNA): TGTGCCAGCAGCTCCAGGGGCGTGCGGGAGGGGGAGCAGTACTTC. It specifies CASSSRGVREGEQYF. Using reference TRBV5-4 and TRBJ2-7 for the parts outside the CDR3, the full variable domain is ETGVTQSPTHLIKTRGQQVTLRCSSQSGHNTVSWYQQALGQGPQFIFQYYREEENGRGNFPPRFSGLQFPNYSSELNVNALELDDSALYLCASSSRGVREGEQYFGPGTRLTVT.

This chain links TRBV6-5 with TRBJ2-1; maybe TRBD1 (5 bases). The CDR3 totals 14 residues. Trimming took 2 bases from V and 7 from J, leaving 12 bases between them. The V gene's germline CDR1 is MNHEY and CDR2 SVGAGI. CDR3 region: CASSYGVKGNEQFF. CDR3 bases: TGTGCCAGCAGTTACGGAGTTAAGGGGAATGAGCAGTTCTTC.